The clone carrying this TCR beta chain was detected only once. The authors' processing: Estimated nucleated cell counts came from reference gene primer amplification. Using immunoSEQ multiplex PCR, the repertoire was profiled, and TCRdb retains in-frame clones only, with some absent. The V and J calls and clone size are taken from that table; D and trimming were inferred from the DNA. The repertoire holds about 240,000 clones, with approximately 80% as singletons. These data are taken from a study of blood T cell repertoires in COVID-19. This TCR was recovered from an elderly woman with acute or convalescent COVID-19. The specimen sequenced was peripheral blood.

CDR3: CASSPLGSSNTEAFF. In DNA form, the CDR3 reads TGTGCCAGCAGTCCGCTGGGGAGTTCGAACACTGAAGCTTTCTTT. The rearrangement links TRBV28 to TRBJ1-1; no firm D call. Germline CDR1 and CDR2: MDHEN and SYDVKM. V dropped 5 bases and J dropped 1 base, with 14 bases sitting between them. The CDR3 spans 15 residues.